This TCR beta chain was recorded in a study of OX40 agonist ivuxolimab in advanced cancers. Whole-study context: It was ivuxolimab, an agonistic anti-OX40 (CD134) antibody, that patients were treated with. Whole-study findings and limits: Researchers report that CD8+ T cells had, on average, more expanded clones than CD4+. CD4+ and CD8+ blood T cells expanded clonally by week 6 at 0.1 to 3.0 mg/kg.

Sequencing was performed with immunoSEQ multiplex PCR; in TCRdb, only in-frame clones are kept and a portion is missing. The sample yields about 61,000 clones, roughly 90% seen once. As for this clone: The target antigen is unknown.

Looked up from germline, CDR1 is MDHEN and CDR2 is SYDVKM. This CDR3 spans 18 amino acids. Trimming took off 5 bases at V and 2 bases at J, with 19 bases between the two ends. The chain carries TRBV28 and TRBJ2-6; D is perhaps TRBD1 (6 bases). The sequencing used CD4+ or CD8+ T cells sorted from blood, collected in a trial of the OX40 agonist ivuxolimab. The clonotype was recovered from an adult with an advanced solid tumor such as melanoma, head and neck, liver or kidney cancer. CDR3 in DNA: TGTGCCAGCAGTACATCGACAGGTACGCTGACTGGGGCCAACGTCCTGACTTTC. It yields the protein CASSTSTGTLTGANVLTF.